This T cell receptor (beta chain) originates from a study of blood T cells in healthy people across ages. This clonotype turned up a few times. What it recognizes is unknown. Using a J-beta primer mix together with a sample-barcoded 5' primer, a second PCR was run for roughly 6 to 11 cycles. One entry per CDR3 protein results from TCRdb running MiXCR on the 5' RACE reads. The data hold 1 million or so distinct CDR3 sequences, with 35% to 55% observed a single time. Study results and limitations: Naive CD4+ cell counts and diversity both ran higher in long-lived than in aged donors. Older age coincided with a roughly linear decline in TCR beta diversity per million T cells.

Each donor's blood draw was around 9.2 milliliters of peripheral blood. From germline, CDR1 is SGHDT and CDR2 YYEEEE. The V end lost 4 bases, the J end lost 5 bases, and 7 bases lay between the germline ends. The CDR3 has 12 residues. This rearrangement joins TRBV5-6 to TRBJ2-4, with unresolved D. Sequenced: blood. The clonotype comes from a woman aged 60 to 75 in good health. The CDR3 loop is CASSAMENIQYF. In DNA, the CDR3 is TGTGCCAGCAGCGCGATGGAAAACATTCAGTACTTC.